This T cell receptor beta chain originates from a study of prognosis after radiotherapy for stage I lung cancer. The study, taken as a whole, reports: The median unique TCR clone count dropped from about 9,200 to 6,500 after stereotactic body radiation therapy.

Researchers used two-round multiplex PCR to amplify TCR beta CDR3 starting from genomic DNA. The first round of PCR was done with primers that matched each TRBV and TRBJ gene. TCRdb reprocessed the multiplex PCR reads with MiXCR, giving one entry per CDR3 protein. The sample lists about 17,000 distinct CDR3 sequences; 29% were seen once. This clonotype appeared many times. Its antigen is unknown. The input for sequencing was PBMCs, taken before or after stereotactic body radiation therapy (not recorded which). This TCR derives from a donor over 45 with non-small cell lung cancer.

CDR3 nucleotide sequence: TGTGCCAGCAGTTTGGGGCTAGCGGGAGGAGATACGCAGTATTTT. Its protein is CASSLGLAGGDTQYF. The chain is built from TRBV28 and TRBJ2-3, with 11 bases matching TRBD2. With 3 bases clipped from V and 5 bases from J, the junction kept 4 bases outside the gene matches. Per germline, CDR1 MDHEN and CDR2 SYDVKM. The CDR3 consists of 15 residues.